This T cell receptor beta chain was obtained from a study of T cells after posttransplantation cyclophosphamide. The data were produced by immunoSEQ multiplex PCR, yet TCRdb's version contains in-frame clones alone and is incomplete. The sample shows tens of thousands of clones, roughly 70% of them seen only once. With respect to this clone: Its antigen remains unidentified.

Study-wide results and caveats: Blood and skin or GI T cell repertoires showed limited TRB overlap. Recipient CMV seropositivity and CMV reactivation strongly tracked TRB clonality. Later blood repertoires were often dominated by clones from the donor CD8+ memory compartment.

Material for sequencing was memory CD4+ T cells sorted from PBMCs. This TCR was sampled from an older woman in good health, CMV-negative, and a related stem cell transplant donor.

The CDR3 spells CATGTSGRDTQYF. The CDR3 DNA sequence: TGCGCCACTGGGACTAGCGGGCGGGATACGCAGTATTTT. The chain combines TRBV4-3 with TRBJ2-3, with 12 bases aligning to TRBD2. Germline CDR1 reads LGHNA; CDR2 reads YSLEER. Trimming removed 10 bases from V and 6 bases from J; junction bases left unmatched: 5. The CDR3 spans 13 residues.